This T cell receptor beta chain was observed in a study of T cells after yellow fever vaccination. Notes on the study in general: The appearance of a small share of clonotypes in both CD4 and CD8 compartments was observed.

This clonotype has a count of ten or more. What it binds is not known. TCRdb itself ran the 5' RACE reads through MiXCR, one entry per CDR3 protein. Seen here are 150,000 to 200,000 distinct CDR3 sequences, around 7.2% observed once, and the top ten hold over 2%. The TCR originated in a man aged 18 to 35 who received the YFV17D yellow fever vaccine. The sequencing here drew on CD4+ T cells sorted from PBMCs, taken around 5 days after the first yellow fever vaccination.

The CDR3 coding sequence is TGTGCCAGCAGCCCCGGGACTAGCGGGGGGGACCGAGAGACCCAGTACTTC. This translates into CASSPGTSGGDRETQYF. J is TRBJ2-5 and V is TRBV11-2; 16 nucleotides agree with TRBD2. The junction had 7 bases not matched to a gene; V was cut back by 5 bases and J by 4 bases. Germline V gene lookup returns CDR1 SGHAT and CDR2 FQNNGV. The CDR3 is made up of 17 amino acids.